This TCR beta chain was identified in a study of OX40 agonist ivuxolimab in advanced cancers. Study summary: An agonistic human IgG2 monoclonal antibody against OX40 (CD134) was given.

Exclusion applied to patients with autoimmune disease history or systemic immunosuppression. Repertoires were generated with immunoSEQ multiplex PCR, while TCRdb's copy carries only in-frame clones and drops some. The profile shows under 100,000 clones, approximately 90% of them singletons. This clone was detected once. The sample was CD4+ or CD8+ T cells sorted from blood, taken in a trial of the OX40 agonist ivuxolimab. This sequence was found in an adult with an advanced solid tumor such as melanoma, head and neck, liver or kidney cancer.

This chain's CDR3 is CASSLVQGPDEQYF. In DNA form, the CDR3 reads TGTGCCAGCAGCTTAGTCCAGGGGCCCGACGAGCAGTACTTC. The J gene is TRBJ2-7, the V gene TRBV7-2; tentative D call: TRBD1 (6 bases). The V end was cut by 1 base, the J end by 5 bases, with 12 bases between. Germline V CDR1 and CDR2: SGHTA, FQGNSA. This CDR3 is 14 amino acids long.